This T cell receptor (beta chain) stems from a study of blood T cell repertoires in COVID-19. TCRdb keeps only in-frame clones here, not all; method: immunoSEQ multiplex PCR. The sample has 95,000 to 150,000 clones, roughly 89% seen once. V was pared by 6 bases and J by 2 bases, with 14 bases between. The CDR3 runs 14 residues. Germline CDR1 SQVTM, CDR2 ANQGSEA. This TCR derives from a woman in her twenties or thirties who had recovered from COVID-19. The rearrangement links TRBV29-1 to TRBJ2-1; tentative D call: TRBD2 (6 bases). The sequenced material came from PBMCs or T cells enriched from blood (not recorded which). Here the CDR3 DNA reads TGCAGCGTCCTTAGCGGACTGACCTACAATGAGCAGTTCTTC. Translating gives CSVLSGLTYNEQFF.